The 26 T cell receptor beta chains listed next were all sequenced from one sample in a study of persistence of HIV-infected CD4 T cells (dated by TCRdb to between 2020 and 2021). These receptors have no known antigen. The immunoSEQ hsTCRB assay version 4 in survey mode was used to sequence TCRbeta repertoires from genomic DNA. TCRdb mirrors the immuneACCESS table, restricted to in-frame sequences. Some clones are absent from its copies; in checked studies, under half trace to an unresolved V gene, and the reason for the others is unknown. The sample has almost 20,000 clones on record, about four fifths of them singletons. The leading ten clones occupy about 6.8% of the sample. In light of the paper, this sample's treatment or condition label describes: suppressive antiretroviral therapy. Cells were stimulated with lysates of CMV-infected fibroblasts at 9.5 to 10 ug/mL. Responding CD4+ T cells were sorted by upregulation of both CD40 ligand and CD69.

The sample in question was CD4+ T cells sorted from PBMCs after approximately 19-hour stimulation, obtained from a patient who received antiretroviral therapy. The sample's cell subset or site, from its label and the paper: CD40L+CD69+ CD4 T cells responding to CMV lysate. The receptors originated from an adult man with HIV who was CMV-seropositive.

Sample share makes this clone medium-sized. In the same sample, other DNA sequences code for this CDR3. The chain recombines TRBV2 with TRBJ1-1; 7 bases align to TRBD1. CDR1 and CDR2 (germline): SNHLY, FYNNEI. This CDR3 region has 13 residues. The ends lost 3 bases at V and 11 bases at J; junction bases unmatched: 9. The CDR3 region is CASSETGLGGAFF. CDR3 bases: TGTGCCAGCAGTGAGACAGGGCTGGGTGGGGCTTTCTTT.

V usage is TRBV10-1 and J usage is TRBJ2-3, with 10 bases identical to TRBD2. The CDR3 runs 17 residues. V lost 0 bases and J lost 2; bases outside the gene matches: 5. Germline CDR1 WNHNN, CDR2 SYGVQD (reference sequence). Here the CDR3 reads CASSESASGGTTDTQYF. The DNA of the CDR3 is TGCGCCAGCAGTGAGTCGGCTAGCGGGGGAACCACAGATACGCAGTATTTT.

The rearrangement links TRBV5-4 to TRBJ1-5, with D maybe TRBD1 (5 bases). The germline CDR1 and CDR2 sequences are SGHNT and YYREEE (reference sequence). The CDR3 spans 13 residues. V dropped 4 bases and J dropped 5 bases, with 10 bases sitting between them. The CDR3 nucleotides are TGTGCCAGCAGCGCGGACATAGATCAGCCCCAGCATTTT. The encoded protein is CASSADIDQPQHF.

The chain couples TRBV7-3 to TRBJ2-4; 9 bases are shared with TRBD2. The CDR3 contains 14 residues. V dropped 5 bases and J dropped 6; count of bases not matched to a gene: 5. CDR1 and CDR2 from the germline V gene are SGHTA and FQGTGA. DNA for the CDR3: TGTGCCAGCAGCATTAGCGGGGGAAGAAACATTCAGTACTTC. This gives the protein CASSISGGRNIQYF. Drawing the rest from reference TRBV7-3 and TRBJ2-4, the complete variable domain is GAGVSQTPSNKVTEKGKYVELRCDPISGHTALYWYRQSLGQGPEFLIYFQGTGAADDSGLPNDRFFAVRPEGSVSTLKIQRTERGDSAVYLCASSISGGRNIQYFGAGTRLSVL.

This clone was seen a few times. The rearrangement uses TRBV5-6 and TRBJ2-1; D may be TRBD2 (7 bases). Germline V lookup: CDR1 SGHDT, CDR2 YYEEEE. Deletions cut 6 bases from V and 9 bases from J, with 16 bases between. CDR3 size: 13 residues. CDR3 DNA: TGTGCCAGCACCCGGCGGGGGCAGGGTGAGCAGTTCTTC. It encodes CASTRRGQGEQFF.

The genes are TRBV10-3 and TRBJ1-1, with D tentatively TRBD1 (6 bases). CDR1 and CDR2 (germline): ENHRY, SYGVKD. The CDR3 consists of 18 residues. V dropped 4 bases and J dropped 0 bases, with 21 bases sitting between them. CDR3 amino acids: CAISAVPTGKLMNTEAFF. The CDR3 DNA sequence: TGTGCCATCAGTGCCGTCCCTACAGGGAAACTCATGAACACTGAAGCTTTCTTT.

V gene TRBV7-2 combines with J gene TRBJ2-3; D uncertain. From germline, CDR1 is SGHTA and CDR2 FQGNSA. The CDR3 covers 14 residues. The V end lost 0 bases, the J end lost 2 bases, and 6 bases lay between the germline ends. The chain's CDR3 is CASSLAPVTDTQYF. The CDR3 nucleotides read TGTGCCAGCAGCTTAGCCCCAGTCACAGATACGCAGTATTTT.

The J gene is TRBJ1-2, the V gene TRBV15; D not certain. Germline CDR1 is LNHNV and CDR2 is YYDKDF (reference sequence). The CDR3 is 15 residues long. Trimming took 0 bases from V and 4 from J, leaving 12 bases between them. CDR3: CATSREGNSAYGYTF. CDR3 coding DNA: TGTGCCACCAGCAGAGAAGGGAACAGTGCCTATGGCTACACCTTC.

In this sample, this clone is medium-sized. The genes are TRBV2 and TRBJ1-2; 12 positions match TRBD1. This CDR3 comprises 17 residues. The V gene's germline CDR1 is SNHLY and CDR2 FYNNEI. The J segment lost 7 bases and the V segment lost 6 bases, leaving 15 bases of the junction unmatched. In nucleotides, the CDR3 is TGTGCCAGCAGCCGAGGGACAGGGGGCGACTTTAGGGGTGGCTACACCTTC. Translated: CASSRGTGGDFRGGYTF.

The CDR3 DNA reads as TGTGCCAGCAGCCGGGGGTACGAGCAGTACTTC. Protein sequence: CASSRGYEQYF. The chain employs TRBV2 and TRBJ2-7, with D possibly TRBD2 on 6 matching bases. With 6 bases removed from V and 4 bases from J, the gap between germline ends came to 7 bases. The length of the CDR3 is 11 residues. Germline CDR1 reads SNHLY; CDR2 reads FYNNEI.

The chain carries TRBV3-1 (or the pseudogene TRBV3-2) and TRBJ2-1; 15 bases are a match to TRBD2. The CDR3 is 15 amino acids. CDR1 and CDR2 from the germline V gene are LGHDT and YNNKEL (reference sequence). With 6 bases clipped from V and 10 bases from J, the junction kept 7 bases outside the gene matches. The CDR3 DNA follows: TGTGCCAGCAGGTCGGGACTAGCGGGGGGACGGGAGCAGTTCTTC. This encodes CASRSGLAGGREQFF.

CDR3 DNA: TGTGCCAGCAGCCGGGGGGGGGAGCTGTTTTTT. Translation: CASSRGGELFF. V is TRBV3-1 (or the pseudogene TRBV3-2) and J is TRBJ2-2; TRBD1 or TRBD2 may be the D gene (5 bases each). The V gene lost 4 bases and the J gene lost 8 bases, with 5 bases spanning the gap. Germline V gene sequence: CDR1 LGHDT, CDR2 YNNKEL (reference sequence). The CDR3 consists of 11 residues.

This chain links TRBV11-3 with TRBJ1-1; a weak D match, TRBD1 (6 bases). Trimming took 3 bases from V and 1 from J, leaving 9 bases between them. The CDR3 extends over 14 amino acids. Germline CDR1 is SGHNT and CDR2 is YENEEA. The CDR3 coding sequence is TGTGCCAGCAGCTTTTCGGGGGCGAACACTGAAGCTTTCTTT. Amino acids: CASSFSGANTEAFF.

This chain connects TRBV18 to TRBJ1-3; D is possibly TRBD1 (5 bases). The CDR3 contains 17 residues. Per the germline V gene, CDR1 is KGHSH and CDR2 is LQKENI. With 0 bases removed from V and 0 bases from J, the gap between germline ends came to 12 bases. In DNA form, the CDR3 reads TGTGCCAGCTCACCACCTTCAGGGACGATCTCTGGAAACACCATATATTTT. Its protein is CASSPPSGTISGNTIYF.

By sample fraction, this clone is medium-sized. This chain uses TRBV3-1 (or the pseudogene TRBV3-2) with TRBJ1-2, with a possible D match to TRBD1 (6 bases). Germline V gives CDR1 LGHDT, CDR2 YNNKEL (reference sequence). Trimming cost V 6 bases and J 6 bases, with 17 bases left between them. The CDR3 runs 14 residues. Here the CDR3 DNA reads TGTGCCAGCAGTCAGACAGGCACCGGGGATGGCTACACCTTC. It encodes CASSQTGTGDGYTF.

V and J are TRBV18 and TRBJ2-7; D possibly matches TRBD1 or TRBD2 (7 bases each). Germline V gives CDR1 KGHSH, CDR2 LQKENI. The CDR3 has 14 amino acids. Trimming shortened V by 4 bases and J by 3 bases, and 13 bases separated the two germline ends. Here the CDR3 reads CASSLGGGSYEQYF. The CDR3 nucleotides read TGTGCCAGCTCACTGGGAGGGGGCAGCTACGAGCAGTACTTC.

This clone has more than one count but fewer than ten. The J gene is TRBJ1-1, the V gene TRBV5-1; TRBD1 agrees at 7 bases. Trimming cost V 0 bases and J 5 bases; bases outside gene matches: 7. The CDR3 covers 15 residues. CDR1 SGHRS and CDR2 YFSETQ come from the germline V gene. For the CDR3, the DNA is TGCGCCAGCAGCTTGGAGCCAGGGGGAAATACTGAAGCTTTCTTT. As protein: CASSLEPGGNTEAFF.

This chain uses TRBV29-1 with TRBJ2-7; TRBD2 matches at 9 bases. The germline CDR1 and CDR2 sequences are SQVTM and ANQGSEA. The CDR3 is made up of 14 amino acids. The V gene end was trimmed by 4 bases and the J gene end by 5 bases; junction bases not matched to a gene: 9. Here the CDR3 DNA reads TGCAGCGTTGTTACTGCGGGGGGGAGGGACGAGCAGTACTTC. It is translated as CSVVTAGGRDEQYF.

This clone is medium-sized. In DNA form, the CDR3 reads TGTGCCAGTAGTACGAGCGGGTGGAGCTCTGGAAACACCATATATTTT. Protein sequence: CASSTSGWSSGNTIYF. This sequence joins TRBV19 and TRBJ1-3; no reliable D call. Trimming pared 4 bases from V and 0 bases from J, leaving 13 bases between. The length of the CDR3 is 16 residues. CDR1 is LNHDA, CDR2 SQIVND, per germline (reference sequence).

This clone has just a few counts. The V call is TRBV5-6, the J call TRBJ1-1, with D unclear. Germline V gives CDR1 SGHDT, CDR2 YYEEEE. The CDR3 has 14 amino acids. The V gene lost 0 bases and the J gene lost 11 bases, with 17 bases spanning the gap. The chain's CDR3 is CASSLDQGTKVAFF. The CDR3 coding sequence is TGTGCCAGCAGCTTGGACCAAGGAACTAAGGTGGCTTTCTTT.

The gene calls are TRBV9 and TRBJ1-4; D is undetermined. Germline lookup yields CDR1 SGDLS and CDR2 YYNGEE. The ends were cut back, 3 bases at V and 0 bases at J, with 6 bases in the middle. The CDR3 has 14 residues. This CDR3 is CASSATATNEKLFF. The CDR3 region has the DNA TGTGCCAGCAGCGCTACAGCAACTAATGAAAAACTGTTTTTT.

This clone was seen a handful of times. The V and J genes are TRBV20-1 and TRBJ1-2; 7 positions match TRBD1. The V segment lost 5 bases and the J segment 4 bases; nucleotides outside the gene matches: 10. The CDR3 loop spans 14 amino acids. Germline V gene data show CDR1 as DFQATT and CDR2 as SNEGSKA (reference sequence). CDR3 loop: CSARGTGEGYGYTF. The CDR3 DNA sequence: TGCAGTGCTCGTGGAACAGGGGAAGGCTATGGCTACACCTTC.

This chain connects TRBV7-2 to TRBJ1-3; perhaps TRBD1 as D (6 bases). Germline CDR1 reads SGHTA; CDR2 reads FQGNSA. V dropped 5 bases and J dropped 6 bases, with 14 bases sitting between them. This CDR3 spans 14 amino acids. The CDR3 here is CASSKYRVENTIYF. CDR3 bases: TGTGCCAGCAGCAAATACAGGGTCGAAAACACCATATATTTT.

The CDR3 sequence: CASSRGLNQPQHF. CDR3 nucleotide sequence: TGTGCCAGCAGCCGGGGTCTTAATCAGCCCCAGCATTTT. V gene TRBV7-3 combines with J gene TRBJ1-5; D is ambiguous. Germline V CDR1 and CDR2: SGHTA, FQGTGA. The CDR3 has 13 residues. Trimming removed 5 bases at V and 4 bases at J, with 9 bases between.

In its sample, this clone was seen once. This sequence joins TRBV2 and TRBJ1-2; 9 bases map to TRBD1. The trim removed 8 bases at V and 0 bases at J, leaving 4 bases unmatched. The CDR3 loop spans 14 amino acids. Germline assignment: CDR1 SNHLY and CDR2 FYNNEI. Here the CDR3 reads CASGGQGANYGYTF. CDR3 nucleotide sequence: TGTGCCAGCGGGGGACAGGGAGCTAACTATGGCTACACCTTC.

The chain is built from TRBV6-4 and TRBJ1-2; D is unresolved. Germline CDR1 MRHNA, CDR2 SNTAGT. This CDR3 is built from 15 residues. The V end lost 6 bases, the J end lost 8 bases, and 22 bases lay between the germline ends. CDR3 in amino acids: CASRPDGETTRGYTF. Written as DNA, the CDR3 is TGTGCCAGCAGGCCGGACGGCGAGACGACAAGGGGCTACACCTTC.